The text below deals with one TCR beta chain. Using immunoSEQ multiplex PCR, the repertoire was profiled, and TCRdb retains in-frame clones only, with some absent. The table shows 300,000 to 450,000 clones, with roughly nine tenths occurring only once. The entry originates in a study of blood T cell repertoires in COVID-19. This CDR3 spans 12 amino acids. CDR1 and CDR2 (germline): SGHVS, FQNEAQ. V dropped 5 bases and J dropped 2 bases, with 4 bases sitting between them. This TCR came from a young man who had recovered from COVID-19. V is TRBV7-8 and J is TRBJ1-3; no clear D gene. Source material: PBMCs or T cells enriched from blood (not recorded which). The CDR3 bases are TGTGCCAGCAGCGAGCCTGGAAACACCATATATTTT. This translates into CASSEPGNTIYF. The full variable domain, rest sourced from reference TRBV7-8 and TRBJ1-3, is GAGVSQSPRYKVAKRGQDVALRCDPISGHVSLFWYQQALGQGPEFLTYFQNEAQLDKSGLPSDRFFAERPEGSVSTLKIQRTQQEDSAVYLCASSEPGNTIYFGEGSWLTVV.